The clone carrying this T cell receptor (beta chain) was picked up many times. Antigen specificity is unknown. The record originates from a study of T cells in Graves' hyperthyroidism and ophthalmopathy. General study points: Clonotypes that were expanded in thyroid above 0.001 mostly appeared in blood too.

Regions amplified from RNA transcripts were the TCR beta CDR3 regions. The study used the HTBI primer set for a first-round RT-PCR of the TCR CDR3. TCRdb independently ran MiXCR on the multiplex PCR reads; one entry per CDR3 protein. The sample carries roughly 420,000 distinct CDR3 sequences, 15% to 19% recorded once. The CDR3 runs to 13 residues. CDR1 is SNHLY and CDR2 is FYNNEI in the germline V gene. V lost 6 bases and J lost 4, with 12 bases in between. The source material was blood. The clonotype originates from a woman between 18 and 29 years old with Graves' hyperthyroidism. V and J are TRBV2 and TRBJ1-1, with a tentative D call TRBD1 (5 bases). The CDR3 sequence: CASRALGGTEAFF. DNA for the CDR3: TGTGCCAGCAGGGCCCTCGGGGGCACTGAAGCTTTCTTT. The full variable domain, with the rest looked up from reference TRBV2 and TRBJ1-1, is EPEVTQTPSHQVTQMGQEVILRCVPISNHLYFYWYRQILGQKVEFLVSFYNNEISEKSEIFDDQFSVERPDGSNFTLKIRSTKLEDSAMYFCASRALGGTEAFFGQGTRLTVV.